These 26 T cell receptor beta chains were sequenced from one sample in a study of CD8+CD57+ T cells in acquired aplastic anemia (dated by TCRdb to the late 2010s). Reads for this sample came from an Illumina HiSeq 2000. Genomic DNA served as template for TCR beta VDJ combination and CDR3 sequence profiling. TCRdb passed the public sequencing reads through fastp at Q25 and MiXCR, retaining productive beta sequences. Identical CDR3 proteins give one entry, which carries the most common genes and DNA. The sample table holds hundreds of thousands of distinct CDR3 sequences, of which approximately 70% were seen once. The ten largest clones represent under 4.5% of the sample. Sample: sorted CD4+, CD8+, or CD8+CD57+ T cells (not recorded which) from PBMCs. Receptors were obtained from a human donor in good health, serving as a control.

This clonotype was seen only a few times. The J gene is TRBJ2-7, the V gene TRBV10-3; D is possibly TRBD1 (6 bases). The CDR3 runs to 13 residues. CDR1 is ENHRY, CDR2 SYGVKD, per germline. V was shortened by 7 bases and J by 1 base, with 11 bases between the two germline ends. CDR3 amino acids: CAIKAGESYEQYF. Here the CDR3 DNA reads TGTGCCATCAAGGCAGGGGAGTCCTACGAGCAGTACTTC.

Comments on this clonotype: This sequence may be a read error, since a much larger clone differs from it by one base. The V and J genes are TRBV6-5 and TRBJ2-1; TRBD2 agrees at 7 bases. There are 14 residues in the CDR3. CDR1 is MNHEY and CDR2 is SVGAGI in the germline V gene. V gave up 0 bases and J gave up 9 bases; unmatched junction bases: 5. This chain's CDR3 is CASSYSREGSEQFF. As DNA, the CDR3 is TGTGCCAGCAGTTACTCCAGGGAGGGAAGTGAGCAGTTCTTC.

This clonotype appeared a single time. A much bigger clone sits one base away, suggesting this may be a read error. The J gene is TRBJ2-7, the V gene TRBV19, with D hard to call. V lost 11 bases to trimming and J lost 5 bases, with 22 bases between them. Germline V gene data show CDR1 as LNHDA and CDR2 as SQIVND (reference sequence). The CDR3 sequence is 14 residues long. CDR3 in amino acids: CADSIRMDRHEQYF. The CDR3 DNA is TGTGCCGATAGTATACGAATGGATAGACACGAGCAGTACTTC.

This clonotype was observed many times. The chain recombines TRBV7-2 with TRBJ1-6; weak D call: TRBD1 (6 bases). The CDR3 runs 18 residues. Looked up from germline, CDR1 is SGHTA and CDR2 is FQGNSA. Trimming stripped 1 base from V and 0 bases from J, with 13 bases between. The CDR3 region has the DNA TGTGCCAGCAGCTTAGTGGGGGGCTCCAGCTCCTATAATTCACCCCTCCACTTT. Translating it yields CASSLVGGSSSYNSPLHF.

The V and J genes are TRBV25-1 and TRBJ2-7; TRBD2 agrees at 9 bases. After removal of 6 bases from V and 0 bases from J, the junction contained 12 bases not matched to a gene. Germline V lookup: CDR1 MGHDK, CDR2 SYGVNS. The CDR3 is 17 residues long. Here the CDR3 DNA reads TGTGCCAGCAGCCAAGAGTCAATGCGGGGGGGCTCCTACGAGCAGTACTTC. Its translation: CASSQESMRGGSYEQYF.

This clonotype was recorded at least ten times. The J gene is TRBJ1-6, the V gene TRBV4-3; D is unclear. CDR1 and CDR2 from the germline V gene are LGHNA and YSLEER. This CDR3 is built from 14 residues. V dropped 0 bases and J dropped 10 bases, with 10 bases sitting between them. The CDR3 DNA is TGCGCCAGCAGCCAAGATCCGGAACGGTCACCCCTCCACTTT. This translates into CASSQDPERSPLHF.

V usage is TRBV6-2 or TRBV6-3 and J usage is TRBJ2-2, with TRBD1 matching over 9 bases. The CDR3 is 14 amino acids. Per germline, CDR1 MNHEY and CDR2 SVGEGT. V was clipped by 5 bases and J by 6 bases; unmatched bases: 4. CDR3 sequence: CASSRDRVSGELFF. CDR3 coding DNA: TGTGCCAGCAGTCGGGACAGGGTATCCGGGGAGCTGTTTTTT.

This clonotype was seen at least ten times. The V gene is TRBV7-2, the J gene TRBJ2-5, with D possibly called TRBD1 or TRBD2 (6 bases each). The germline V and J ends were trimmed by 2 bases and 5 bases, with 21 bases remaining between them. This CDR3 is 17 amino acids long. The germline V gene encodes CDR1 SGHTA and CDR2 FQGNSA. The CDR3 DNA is TGTGCCAGCAGCTTATTACAGGGTGCGAGGGGGAGGGAGACCCAGTACTTC. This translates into CASSLLQGARGRETQYF.

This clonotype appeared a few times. CDR3 DNA: TGTGCCAGCAGTGAACAGGGCAGGGACACTGAAGCTTTCTTT. This translates into CASSEQGRDTEAFF. J is TRBJ1-1 and V is TRBV2, with a weak D call TRBD1 (5 bases). The CDR3 extends over 14 amino acids. V gave up 2 bases and J gave up 3 bases, with 10 bases separating them. The germline gives CDR1 SNHLY, CDR2 FYNNEI.

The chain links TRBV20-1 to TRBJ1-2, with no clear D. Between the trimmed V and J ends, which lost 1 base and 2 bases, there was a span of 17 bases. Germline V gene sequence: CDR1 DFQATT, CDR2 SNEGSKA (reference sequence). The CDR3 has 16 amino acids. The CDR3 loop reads CSARATANKVNYGYTF. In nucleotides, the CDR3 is TGCAGTGCTAGAGCCACGGCCAACAAGGTAAACTATGGCTACACCTTC.

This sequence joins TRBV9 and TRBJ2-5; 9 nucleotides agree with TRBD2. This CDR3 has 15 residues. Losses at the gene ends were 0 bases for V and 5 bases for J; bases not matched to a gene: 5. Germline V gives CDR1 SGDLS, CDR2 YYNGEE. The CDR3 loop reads CASSVASGTGETQYF. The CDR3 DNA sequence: TGTGCCAGCAGCGTAGCTAGCGGGACGGGGGAGACCCAGTACTTC. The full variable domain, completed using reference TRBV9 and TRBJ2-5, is DSGVTQTPKHLITATGQRVTLRCSPRSGDLSVYWYQQSLDQGLQFLIQYYNGEERAKGNILERFSAQQFPDLHSELNLSSLELGDSALYFCASSVASGTGETQYFGPGTRLLVL.

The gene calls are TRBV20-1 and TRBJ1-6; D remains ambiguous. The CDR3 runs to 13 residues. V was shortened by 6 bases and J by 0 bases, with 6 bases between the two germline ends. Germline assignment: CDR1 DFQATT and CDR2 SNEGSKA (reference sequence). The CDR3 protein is CSARSSYNSPLHF. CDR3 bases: TGCAGTGCCAGGAGCTCCTATAATTCACCCCTCCACTTT.

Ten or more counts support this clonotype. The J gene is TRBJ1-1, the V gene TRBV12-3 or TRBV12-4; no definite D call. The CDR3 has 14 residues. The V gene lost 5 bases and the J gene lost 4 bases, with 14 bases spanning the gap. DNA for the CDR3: TGTGCCAGCAGTCCTCTGCGGGCGACCACTGAAGCTTTCTTT. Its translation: CASSPLRATTEAFF.

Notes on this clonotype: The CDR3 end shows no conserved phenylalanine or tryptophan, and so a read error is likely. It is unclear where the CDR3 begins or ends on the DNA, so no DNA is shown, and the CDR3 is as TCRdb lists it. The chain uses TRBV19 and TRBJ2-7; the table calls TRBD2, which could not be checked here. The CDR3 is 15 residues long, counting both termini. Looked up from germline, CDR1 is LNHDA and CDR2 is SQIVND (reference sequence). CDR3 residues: CASSLGTSRTGNHYY.

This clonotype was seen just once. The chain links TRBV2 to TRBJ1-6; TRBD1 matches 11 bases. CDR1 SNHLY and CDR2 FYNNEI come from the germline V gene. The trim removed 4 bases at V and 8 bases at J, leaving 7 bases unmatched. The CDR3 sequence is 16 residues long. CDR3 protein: CASSVGQGAVHSPLHF. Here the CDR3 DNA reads TGTGCCAGCAGTGTAGGACAGGGGGCGGTTCATTCACCCCTCCACTTT.

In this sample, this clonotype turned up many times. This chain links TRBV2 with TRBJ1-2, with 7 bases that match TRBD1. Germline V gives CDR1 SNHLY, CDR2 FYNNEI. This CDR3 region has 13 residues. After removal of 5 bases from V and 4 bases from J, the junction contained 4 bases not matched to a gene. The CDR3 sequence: CASSWDRIYGYTF. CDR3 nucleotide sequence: TGTGCCAGCAGTTGGGACAGAATCTATGGCTACACCTTC.

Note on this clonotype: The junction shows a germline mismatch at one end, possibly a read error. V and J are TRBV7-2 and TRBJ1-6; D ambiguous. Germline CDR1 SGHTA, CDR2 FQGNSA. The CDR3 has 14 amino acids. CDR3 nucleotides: TGTGCCAGCAGCTTAGGGGAGTACCCCCAGCCCTTTGGTTTT. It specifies CASSLGEYPQPFGF.

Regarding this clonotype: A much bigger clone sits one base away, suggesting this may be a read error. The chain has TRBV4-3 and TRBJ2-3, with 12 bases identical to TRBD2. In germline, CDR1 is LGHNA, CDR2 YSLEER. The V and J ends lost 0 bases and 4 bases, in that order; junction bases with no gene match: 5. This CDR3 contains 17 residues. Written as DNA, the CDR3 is TGCGCCAGCAGCCAAGATTGGTCTAGCGGGGGGGCAGATACGCAGTATTTT. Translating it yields CASSQDWSSGGADTQYF.

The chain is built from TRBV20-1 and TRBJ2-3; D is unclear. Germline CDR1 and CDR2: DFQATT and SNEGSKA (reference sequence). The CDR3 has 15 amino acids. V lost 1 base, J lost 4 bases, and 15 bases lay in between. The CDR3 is CSARAWIGTADTQYF. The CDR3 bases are TGCAGTGCTAGAGCTTGGATTGGAACTGCAGATACGCAGTATTTT.

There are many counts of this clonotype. The CDR3 loop is CSARDPQGAGELFF. The CDR3 bases are TGCAGTGCTAGGGACCCGCAGGGCGCCGGGGAGCTGTTTTTT. V and J are TRBV20-1 and TRBJ2-2; D might be TRBD1 (5 bases). The CDR3 runs 14 residues. V was shortened by 3 bases and J by 6 bases, with 14 bases between the two germline ends. Germline assignment: CDR1 DFQATT and CDR2 SNEGSKA (reference sequence).

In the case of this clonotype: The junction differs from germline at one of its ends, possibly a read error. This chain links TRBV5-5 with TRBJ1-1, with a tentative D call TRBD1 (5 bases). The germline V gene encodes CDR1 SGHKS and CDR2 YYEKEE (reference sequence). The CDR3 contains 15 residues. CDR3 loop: CASSPTGTMNTEAFF. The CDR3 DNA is TGTGCCAGCAGTCCGACCGGGACCATGAACACCGAAGCTTTCTTT.

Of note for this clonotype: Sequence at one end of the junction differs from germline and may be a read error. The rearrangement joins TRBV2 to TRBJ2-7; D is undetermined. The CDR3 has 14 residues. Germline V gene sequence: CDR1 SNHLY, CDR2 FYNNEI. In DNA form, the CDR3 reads TGTGCCATCAGACGGGCCCTGAATAATTACCCCCTCCACTTC. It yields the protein CAIRRALNNYPLHF. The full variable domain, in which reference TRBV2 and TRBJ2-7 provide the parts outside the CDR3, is EPEVTQTPSHQVTQMGQEVILRCVPISNHLYFYWYRQILGQKVEFLVSFYNNEISEKSEIFDDQFSVERPDGSNFTLKIRSTKLEDSAMYFCAIRRALNNYPLHFGPGTRLTVT.

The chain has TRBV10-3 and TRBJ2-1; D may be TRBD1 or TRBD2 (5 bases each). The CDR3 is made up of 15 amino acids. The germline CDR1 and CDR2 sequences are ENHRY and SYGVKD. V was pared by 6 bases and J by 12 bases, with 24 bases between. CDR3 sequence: CAISLWGSGADGQFF. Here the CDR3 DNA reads TGTGCCATCAGCCTTTGGGGGAGCGGAGCGGATGGGCAGTTCTTC.

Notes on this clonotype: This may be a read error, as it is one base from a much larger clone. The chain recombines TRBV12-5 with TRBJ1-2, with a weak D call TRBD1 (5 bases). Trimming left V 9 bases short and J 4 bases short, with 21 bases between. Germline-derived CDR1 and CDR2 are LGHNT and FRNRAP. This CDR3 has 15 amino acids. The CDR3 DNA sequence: TGTGCTAGCCTATCTAGGGCAGGGTCGATCTATGGCTACACCTTC. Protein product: CASLSRAGSIYGYTF.

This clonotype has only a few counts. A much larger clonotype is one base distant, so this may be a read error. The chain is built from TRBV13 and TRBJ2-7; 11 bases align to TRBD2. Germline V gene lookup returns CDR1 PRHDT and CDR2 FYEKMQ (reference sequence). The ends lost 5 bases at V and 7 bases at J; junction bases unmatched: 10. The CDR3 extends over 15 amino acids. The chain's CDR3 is CASSPGTSGADEQYF. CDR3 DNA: TGTGCCAGCAGCCCCGGGACTAGCGGCGCCGATGAGCAGTACTTC.

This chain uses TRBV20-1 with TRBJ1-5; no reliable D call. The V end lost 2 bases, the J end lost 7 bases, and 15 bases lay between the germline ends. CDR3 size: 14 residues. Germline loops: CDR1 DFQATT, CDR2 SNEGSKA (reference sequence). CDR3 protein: CSARSTRLAQPQHF. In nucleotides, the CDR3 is TGCAGTGCTAGAAGTACGCGTTTAGCACAGCCCCAGCATTTT.